The rows below give T cell receptor beta chains drawn from one sample of a study of blood T cell repertoires in COVID-19. The data were produced by immunoSEQ multiplex PCR, yet TCRdb's version contains in-frame clones alone and is incomplete. The sample includes roughly 100,000 clones, over 85% of them seen just once. The sample taken for sequencing was peripheral blood. These receptors originate from a woman of 80 years or more in a cohort sampled during active COVID-19. CDR3s include the opening cysteine and the closing phenylalanine or tryptophan. The order of the fields is CDR3 DNA, CDR3 protein, V gene, clone size, J gene, D gene. The D gene is left open where the match is weak. For some rows the clone size is stated as once, few or many, or as a class when expanded; others skip it.

CDR3 DNA: TGCGCCAGCAGCTTGGGACAAATGAACACTGAAGCTTTCTTT; CDR3 protein: CASSLGQMNTEAFF; V gene: TRBV5-1; clone size: -; J gene: TRBJ1-1; D gene: -
CDR3 DNA: TGTGCCAGCAGCCCGGCGAGGTTCTCTGGAAACACCATATATTTT; CDR3 protein: CASSPARFSGNTIYF; V gene: TRBV11-2; clone size: -; J gene: TRBJ1-3; D gene: -
CDR3 DNA: TGTGCCAGCTCACCACAGACAGGGGACAATCAGCCCCAGCATTTT; CDR3 protein: CASSPQTGDNQPQHF; V gene: TRBV18; clone size: -; J gene: TRBJ1-5; D gene: TRBD1
CDR3 DNA: TGTGCCAGCAGAGTGGGACAGGCCTCTGGGGCCAACGTCCTGACTTTC; CDR3 protein: CASRVGQASGANVLTF; V gene: TRBV27; clone size: -; J gene: TRBJ2-6; D gene: TRBD1
CDR3 DNA: TGTGCCAGCAGCTTGCTAGCTCTAGTCACCGGGGAGCTGTTTTTT; CDR3 protein: CASSLLALVTGELFF; V gene: TRBV5-6; clone size: once; J gene: TRBJ2-2; D gene: -
CDR3 DNA: TGTGCCGCAAGCCGACTATTCCAAGAGACCCAGTACTTC; CDR3 protein: CAASRLFQETQYF; V gene: TRBV6-5; clone size: -; J gene: TRBJ2-5; D gene: -
CDR3 DNA: TGTGCCAGCAGCACCGGGACAGGGCCCTCCCGCGGGGCCAACGTCCTGACTTTC; CDR3 protein: CASSTGTGPSRGANVLTF; V gene: TRBV7-9; clone size: few; J gene: TRBJ2-6; D gene: TRBD1
CDR3 DNA: TGTGCCAGTAGTACAGGGCGCAATTCACCCCTCCACTTT; CDR3 protein: CASSTGRNSPLHF; V gene: TRBV19; clone size: -; J gene: TRBJ1-6; D gene: -
CDR3 DNA: TGTGCCACACGGGACAGGGGTCTGGGCACAGATACGCAGTATTTT; CDR3 protein: CATRDRGLGTDTQYF; V gene: TRBV19; clone size: -; J gene: TRBJ2-3; D gene: TRBD1
CDR3 DNA: TGCGCCAGCAGTGACGACAACACCTACGAGCAGTACTTC; CDR3 protein: CASSDDNTYEQYF; V gene: TRBV5-1; clone size: -; J gene: TRBJ2-7; D gene: -
CDR3 DNA: TGTGCCAGCAGCTTAATGGTTGTAGGAAGGGGCATTGAGAATGAAAAACTGTTTTTT; CDR3 protein: CASSLMVVGRGIENEKLFF; V gene: TRBV7-3; clone size: few; J gene: TRBJ1-4; D gene: -
CDR3 DNA: TGTGCCAGCAGTCAACCATCCAGCTCCTACGAGCAGTACTTC; CDR3 protein: CASSQPSSSYEQYF; V gene: TRBV28; clone size: -; J gene: TRBJ2-7; D gene: -
CDR3 DNA: TGTGCCAGCAAATCAGGTGCTAACTATGGCTACACCTTC; CDR3 protein: CASKSGANYGYTF; V gene: TRBV6-5; clone size: few; J gene: TRBJ1-2; D gene: -
CDR3 DNA: TGTGCCAGCAGTTTAGGATTGGGTCAGGGATCCTACGAGCAGTACTTC; CDR3 protein: CASSLGLGQGSYEQYF; V gene: TRBV27; clone size: -; J gene: TRBJ2-7; D gene: -
CDR3 DNA: TGTGCCAGCAGCTTGGCTAGCGGACAACTCAATGAGCAGTTCTTC; CDR3 protein: CASSLASGQLNEQFF; V gene: TRBV5-4; clone size: -; J gene: TRBJ2-1; D gene: TRBD2
CDR3 DNA: TGTGCCAGCAGCATGAAGAGGGAAGAGACCCAGTACTTC; CDR3 protein: CASSMKREETQYF; V gene: TRBV21-1; clone size: -; J gene: TRBJ2-5; D gene: -
CDR3 DNA: TGTGCCAGCAGTCGAGCGGGGTTAGATACGCAGTATTTT; CDR3 protein: CASSRAGLDTQYF; V gene: TRBV25-1; clone size: once; J gene: TRBJ2-3; D gene: TRBD2
CDR3 DNA: TGTGCCAGCACCCGAGCCGCAGGGGGATATTCCGAGAATGGCTACACCTTC; CDR3 protein: CASTRAAGGYSENGYTF; V gene: TRBV5-8; clone size: -; J gene: TRBJ1-2; D gene: TRBD1
CDR3 DNA: TGTGCCAGCAGTGATCAGAGAGGACAGCCCCAGCATTTT; CDR3 protein: CASSDQRGQPQHF; V gene: TRBV6-4; clone size: -; J gene: TRBJ1-5; D gene: -
CDR3 DNA: TGTGCCAGCAGCGTGGGGCAACCCCTGTCAGATACGCAGTATTTT; CDR3 protein: CASSVGQPLSDTQYF; V gene: TRBV9; clone size: -; J gene: TRBJ2-3; D gene: -
CDR3 DNA: TGTGCCACCAGTGATGGGGGACTAAATTACTTC; CDR3 protein: CATSDGGLNYF; V gene: TRBV24-1; clone size: -; J gene: TRBJ2-7; D gene: TRBD2
CDR3 DNA: TGTGCCAGCTGCAGTCAGGGACAGGATTACGAGCAGTACTTC; CDR3 protein: CASCSQGQDYEQYF; V gene: TRBV18; clone size: once; J gene: TRBJ2-7; D gene: TRBD1
CDR3 DNA: TGTGCCAGCATTCAGGGTGGGAACTCTGAAGCTTTCTTT; CDR3 protein: CASIQGGNSEAFF; V gene: TRBV6-5; clone size: -; J gene: TRBJ1-1; D gene: -
CDR3 DNA: TGCGCCAGCAGCCAAGACACAGGGGTCCCATCCTACGAGCAGTACTTC; CDR3 protein: CASSQDTGVPSYEQYF; V gene: TRBV4-1; clone size: -; J gene: TRBJ2-7; D gene: TRBD1
CDR3 DNA: TGTGCCAGCTCACCGGAAACAGGGCCAGGCAATCAGCCCCAGCATTTT; CDR3 protein: CASSPETGPGNQPQHF; V gene: TRBV18; clone size: -; J gene: TRBJ1-5; D gene: -
CDR3 DNA: TGTGCCAGCAGCTGGACAGCAACTAATGAAAAACTGTTTTTT; CDR3 protein: CASSWTATNEKLFF; V gene: TRBV7-9; clone size: few; J gene: TRBJ1-4; D gene: -
CDR3 DNA: TGTGCCAGCAGCCGCGGACAGGGGTTGGTGTCAAAACTGTTTTTT; CDR3 protein: CASSRGQGLVSKLFF; V gene: TRBV2; clone size: -; J gene: TRBJ1-4; D gene: TRBD1
CDR3 DNA: TGTGCCAGCAGCCTGGGGACTAGCGGGGGGGCCGTAACAGATACGCAGTATTTT; CDR3 protein: CASSLGTSGGAVTDTQYF; V gene: TRBV4-2; clone size: once; J gene: TRBJ2-3; D gene: TRBD2
CDR3 DNA: TGTGCCAGCAGCTCCGGGGGGGGCAAAGAGACCCAGTACTTC; CDR3 protein: CASSSGGGKETQYF; V gene: TRBV5-4; clone size: -; J gene: TRBJ2-5; D gene: TRBD2
CDR3 DNA: TGCGCCAGTGGTCCGGGAGGGACCTACAATGAGCAGTTCTTC; CDR3 protein: CASGPGGTYNEQFF; V gene: TRBV5-1; clone size: -; J gene: TRBJ2-1; D gene: TRBD2
CDR3 DNA: TGCGCCAGCAGCTCAATTCGGACAGGAACGAACACCGGGGAGCTGTTTTTT; CDR3 protein: CASSSIRTGTNTGELFF; V gene: TRBV5-1; clone size: -; J gene: TRBJ2-2; D gene: TRBD1
CDR3 DNA: TGCGCCAGCAGCCCAGGGACAGGGGGCGGTCCAGATACGCAGTATTTT; CDR3 protein: CASSPGTGGGPDTQYF; V gene: TRBV5-1; clone size: -; J gene: TRBJ2-3; D gene: TRBD1
CDR3 DNA: TGTGCCAGCAGCTTGAGAGGGTCTAATGAAAAACTGTTTTTT; CDR3 protein: CASSLRGSNEKLFF; V gene: TRBV5-6; clone size: -; J gene: TRBJ1-4; D gene: -
CDR3 DNA: TGTGCCAGCAGCCCCCCCGGAGGGGCCCCAGGCGGGGAAAAACTGTTTTTT; CDR3 protein: CASSPPGGAPGGEKLFF; V gene: TRBV28; clone size: few; J gene: TRBJ1-4; D gene: -
CDR3 DNA: TGCAGCGTGAAGGGACAGGTTAATGAAAAACTGTTTTTT; CDR3 protein: CSVKGQVNEKLFF; V gene: TRBV29-1; clone size: -; J gene: TRBJ1-4; D gene: TRBD1
CDR3 DNA: TGTGCCAGCTCCTGGGGGCTGGGGGGCTACACCTTC; CDR3 protein: CASSWGLGGYTF; V gene: TRBV6-5; clone size: -; J gene: TRBJ1-2; D gene: -
CDR3 DNA: TGTGCCAGTAGTCGGGGGGGCCTTGGGAATGAGCAGTTCTTC; CDR3 protein: CASSRGGLGNEQFF; V gene: TRBV19; clone size: -; J gene: TRBJ2-1; D gene: TRBD2
CDR3 DNA: TGTGCCAGCAGTCCCGGGACAGGCTATGGCTACACCTTC; CDR3 protein: CASSPGTGYGYTF; V gene: TRBV28; clone size: -; J gene: TRBJ1-2; D gene: TRBD1
CDR3 DNA: TGTGCCAGCAGCTTGGCTGGGACAGGGAGGGACGAGCAGTACTTC; CDR3 protein: CASSLAGTGRDEQYF; V gene: TRBV5-4; clone size: -; J gene: TRBJ2-7; D gene: TRBD1
CDR3 DNA: TGCGCCAGCAGTCTGGGCCTCGAGCAGTACTTC; CDR3 protein: CASSLGLEQYF; V gene: TRBV5-1; clone size: -; J gene: TRBJ2-7; D gene: -
CDR3 DNA: TGCAGCGTTGCTGAGCTTATGAACACTGAAGCTTTCTTT; CDR3 protein: CSVAELMNTEAFF; V gene: TRBV29-1; clone size: -; J gene: TRBJ1-1; D gene: -
CDR3 DNA: TGTGCCACTACTAGCGGCCGGGGCGGGGACAATGAGCAGTTCTTC; CDR3 protein: CATTSGRGGDNEQFF; V gene: TRBV19; clone size: few; J gene: TRBJ2-1; D gene: TRBD2
CDR3 DNA: TGCGCCAGCAGCTTGAACAGGTTGGGGAACACTGAAGCTTTCTTT; CDR3 protein: CASSLNRLGNTEAFF; V gene: TRBV5-1; clone size: -; J gene: TRBJ1-1; D gene: -
CDR3 DNA: TGTGCCAGCAGCTTGGGGGATGGGGGGAGCACAGATACGCAGTATTTT; CDR3 protein: CASSLGDGGSTDTQYF; V gene: TRBV11-3; clone size: once; J gene: TRBJ2-3; D gene: -
CDR3 DNA: TGTGCCAGCAGCCCACCAGGTAGCCAGGGCGATGGCTACACCTTC; CDR3 protein: CASSPPGSQGDGYTF; V gene: TRBV7-3; clone size: -; J gene: TRBJ1-2; D gene: -
CDR3 DNA: TGTGCCAGCAGATCGTCCGGAGACAACTATGGCTACACCTTC; CDR3 protein: CASRSSGDNYGYTF; V gene: TRBV7-9; clone size: few; J gene: TRBJ1-2; D gene: -